This TCR beta chain derives from a study of identical twins. TCRdb used MiXCR to reprocess the 5' RACE reads, holding one entry per CDR3 protein. The sample shows 600,000 to 700,000 distinct CDR3 sequences, approximately 21% of them seen only once. This clonotype was seen only a few times. This CDR3 is 12 amino acids long. Trimming removed 8 bases from V and 7 bases from J, with 11 bases in between. A further study also used this sample, focusing on T cells expressing NK-cell markers.

The specimen was PBMCs. The source of this sequence is a woman aged 18-35 years in good health. The chain couples TRBV12-3 or TRBV12-4 to TRBJ2-2; unclear D gene. The CDR3 DNA follows: TGTGCCAGCTTCTTTTGGGACGGGGAGCTGTTTTTT. It is translated as CASFFWDGELFF.